The rows below give T cell receptor beta chains drawn from one sample of a study of human T cells and chemical hapten exposure. TCRdb itself ran the RACE reads through MiXCR, one entry per CDR3 protein. The sample yields about 360,000 distinct CDR3 sequences, 6% to 8.5% seen once. The material sequenced was whole blood, taken in connection with sensitization to the hapten diphenylcyclopropenone (DPC). These receptors originate from a woman between 18 and 29 years old with alopecia areata. Some clones in this sample may be carry-over from other donors' samples. The CDR3 runs from the conserved cysteine through the conserved F or W. Each record gives: J gene, V gene, D gene, clone size, CDR3 protein, CDR3 DNA. A D gene is named only where the DNA matches it firmly. For some rows the clone size is stated as once, few or many, or as a class when expanded; others skip it.

J: TRBJ2-7; V: TRBV6-5; D: NA; size: many; CDR3: CASSPPTRGVSYEQYF; DNA: TGTGCCAGCAGTCCTCCTACGAGGGGGGTCTCCTACGAGCAGTACTTC
J: TRBJ2-7; V: TRBV11-2; D: TRBD1; size: few; CDR3: CASSSGGQGPYEQYF; DNA: TGTGCCAGCAGCTCCGGAGGACAGGGGCCCTACGAGCAGTACTTC
J: TRBJ2-7; V: TRBV11-1; D: TRBD1; size: many; CDR3: CASSLRDSYEQYF; DNA: TGTGCCAGCAGCTTAAGGGACAGCTACGAGCAGTACTTC
J: TRBJ2-3; V: TRBV10-3; D: TRBD2; size: NA; CDR3: CAISDAGVSTDTQYF; DNA: TGTGCCATCAGTGACGCGGGGGTAAGCACAGATACGCAGTATTTT
J: TRBJ2-7; V: TRBV29-1; D: NA; size: few; CDR3: CSVVPSSYEQYF; DNA: TGCAGCGTTGTCCCGAGCTCCTACGAGCAGTACTTC
J: TRBJ2-1; V: TRBV6-2/TRBV6-3; D: NA; size: few; CDR3: CASSFLTGTYNEQFF; DNA: TGTGCCAGCAGTTTCTTAACCGGGACTTACAATGAGCAGTTCTTC
J: TRBJ2-5; V: TRBV6-2/TRBV6-3; D: TRBD1; size: NA; CDR3: CASRGQLIQETQYF; DNA: TGTGCCAGCAGGGGACAGCTTATTCAAGAGACCCAGTACTTC
J: TRBJ1-1; V: TRBV4-1; D: TRBD1; size: many; CDR3: CASSGGGQGDTEAFF; DNA: TGCGCCAGCAGTGGGGGCGGACAGGGAGACACTGAAGCTTTCTTT
J: TRBJ2-7; V: TRBV11-3; D: TRBD1; size: NA; CDR3: CASSLDGTENYEQYF; DNA: TGTGCCAGCAGCTTAGATGGGACAGAGAATTACGAGCAGTACTTC
J: TRBJ2-7; V: TRBV7-2; D: TRBD1; size: few; CDR3: CASSLRTGYGYEQYF; DNA: TGTGCCAGCAGCTTACGGACAGGGTATGGGTACGAGCAGTACTTC
J: TRBJ1-6; V: TRBV6-5; D: NA; size: many; CDR3: CASSYSGGGPPLHF; DNA: TGTGCCAGCAGTTACTCCGGGGGGGGGCCACCCCTCCACTTT
J: TRBJ1-1; V: TRBV13; D: NA; size: NA; CDR3: CASSSADSTEAFF; DNA: TGTGCCAGCAGCTCCGCCGACAGCACTGAAGCTTTCTTT
J: TRBJ1-1; V: TRBV29-1; D: TRBD1; size: few; CDR3: CSVTSFDRGTTEAFF; DNA: TGCAGCGTAACTTCTTTTGACAGGGGTACGACTGAAGCTTTCTTT
J: TRBJ1-2; V: TRBV28; D: NA; size: many; CDR3: CASSLRTHGYTF; DNA: TGTGCCAGCAGTCTAAGGACCCATGGCTACACCTTC
J: TRBJ1-2; V: TRBV12-3/TRBV12-4; D: NA; size: NA; CDR3: CASSYDKYNYGYTF; DNA: TGTGCCAGCAGCTATGACAAATATAACTATGGCTACACCTTC
J: TRBJ2-7; V: TRBV5-1; D: NA; size: many; CDR3: CASSPRNGVSYEQYF; DNA: TGCGCCAGCAGCCCCCGGAACGGGGTTTCCTACGAGCAGTACTTC
J: TRBJ1-4; V: TRBV3-1; D: NA; size: many; CDR3: CASSQDLDSTEKLFF; DNA: TGTGCCAGCAGCCAAGATCTGGACTCTACCGAAAAACTGTTTTTT
J: TRBJ2-3; V: TRBV5-6; D: TRBD1; size: NA; CDR3: CASSFRRQGKIDTQYF; DNA: TGTGCCAGCAGCTTCCGAAGACAGGGGAAGATAGATACGCAGTATTTT
J: TRBJ1-1; V: TRBV25-1; D: TRBD1; size: many; CDR3: CASSLTGAEAFF; DNA: TGTGCCAGCAGTCTGACAGGGGCTGAAGCTTTCTTT
J: TRBJ2-3; V: TRBV2; D: NA; size: many; CDR3: CASTQSTDTQYF; DNA: TGTGCCAGCACCCAGAGCACAGATACGCAGTATTTT
J: TRBJ1-2; V: TRBV2; D: TRBD1; size: NA; CDR3: CASGGTGRYGYTF; DNA: TGTGCCAGCGGGGGGACAGGGCGATATGGCTACACCTTC
J: TRBJ2-4; V: TRBV12-3/TRBV12-4; D: NA; size: NA; CDR3: CASSLGGGVDIQYF; DNA: TGTGCCAGCAGTTTGGGAGGGGGGGTCGACATTCAGTACTTC
J: TRBJ1-6; V: TRBV5-1; D: NA; size: NA; CDR3: CASSFTEVKYNSPLHF; DNA: TGCGCCAGCAGCTTTACGGAGGTGAAATATAATTCACCCCTCCACTTT
J: TRBJ2-2; V: TRBV7-9; D: TRBD1; size: many; CDR3: CAILGQGALNTGELFF; DNA: TGTGCCATCTTGGGACAGGGGGCCCTCAACACCGGGGAGCTGTTTTTT
J: TRBJ2-7; V: TRBV21-1; D: NA; size: few; CDR3: CAITGTADYEQYF; DNA: TGTGCCATCACCGGGACTGCAGACTACGAGCAGTACTTC
J: TRBJ2-2; V: TRBV7-2; D: NA; size: NA; CDR3: CASSPQPANTGELFF; DNA: TGTGCCAGCAGCCCCCAGCCAGCGAACACCGGGGAGCTGTTTTTT
J: TRBJ2-5; V: TRBV5-1; D: TRBD2; size: many; CDR3: CASSLSTSGQETQYF; DNA: TGCGCCAGCAGCTTGAGTACTAGCGGACAAGAGACCCAGTACTTC
J: TRBJ1-5; V: TRBV7-8; D: NA; size: few; CDR3: CASSATGTQPQHF; DNA: TGTGCCAGCAGCGCCACAGGGACTCAGCCCCAGCATTTT
J: TRBJ2-2; V: TRBV27; D: NA; size: NA; CDR3: CASSLGGPLTGELFF; DNA: TGTGCCAGCAGTTTAGGGGGCCCTCTCACCGGGGAGCTGTTTTTT
J: TRBJ2-3; V: TRBV18; D: NA; size: few; CDR3: CASSPPSNTDTQYF; DNA: TGTGCCAGCTCACCACCATCCAACACAGATACGCAGTATTTT
J: TRBJ2-3; V: TRBV11-2; D: TRBD1; size: few; CDR3: CASSLDVGGWEKDTDTQYF; DNA: TGTGCCAGCAGCTTAGATGTAGGGGGCTGGGAAAAGGATACAGATACGCAGTATTTT
J: TRBJ1-5; V: TRBV27; D: NA; size: NA; CDR3: CASSLYGSPLTNQPQHF; DNA: TGTGCCAGCAGTTTATACGGGAGTCCACTAACGAATCAGCCCCAGCATTTT
J: TRBJ1-6; V: TRBV5-1; D: TRBD1; size: few; CDR3: CASSPDREDDSPLHF; DNA: TGCGCCAGCAGCCCAGACAGGGAAGATGATTCACCCCTCCACTTT
J: TRBJ1-2; V: TRBV4-1; D: NA; size: NA; CDR3: CASSQAPGLGGGYTF; DNA: TGCGCCAGCAGCCAAGCCCCGGGGCTGGGTGGTGGCTACACCTTC
J: TRBJ2-3; V: TRBV7-2; D: NA; size: many; CDR3: CASSRDEDDTQYF; DNA: TGTGCCAGCAGCCGAGATGAGGACGATACGCAGTATTTT
J: TRBJ2-5; V: TRBV4-3; D: TRBD2; size: few; CDR3: CASSQGRGTSEETQYF; DNA: TGCGCCAGCAGCCAAGGACGCGGGACTAGCGAGGAGACCCAGTACTTC
J: TRBJ2-5; V: TRBV11-2; D: TRBD2; size: few; CDR3: CASSQTGLAGQETQYF; DNA: TGTGCCAGCAGCCAAACCGGACTAGCGGGGCAAGAGACCCAGTACTTC
J: TRBJ1-1; V: TRBV5-1; D: TRBD1; size: many; CDR3: CASSLGDSPQAFF; DNA: TGCGCCAGCAGCTTGGGGGACAGCCCCCAAGCTTTCTTT
J: TRBJ1-1; V: TRBV5-1; D: TRBD1; size: few; CDR3: CASSSRPDRLNTEAFF; DNA: TGCGCCAGCAGCTCCAGACCGGACAGGCTGAACACTGAAGCTTTCTTT
J: TRBJ2-3; V: TRBV7-9; D: TRBD2; size: NA; CDR3: CASSPYRSLVGLAGGDTQYF; DNA: TGTGCCAGCAGCCCATACCGGAGCCTAGTTGGCCTAGCGGGTGGAGATACGCAGTATTTT
J: TRBJ1-1; V: TRBV29-1; D: NA; size: few; CDR3: CSVEVLVNTEAFF; DNA: TGCAGCGTTGAAGTTCTGGTGAACACTGAAGCTTTCTTT
J: TRBJ1-4; V: TRBV12-3/TRBV12-4; D: NA; size: many; CDR3: CASSWQGATNEKLFF; DNA: TGTGCCAGCAGTTGGCAGGGCGCAACTAATGAAAAACTGTTTTTT
J: TRBJ2-7; V: TRBV21-1; D: NA; size: NA; CDR3: CASSKVRTGASYEQYF; DNA: TGTGCCAGCAGCAAAGTAAGAACAGGGGCCTCCTACGAGCAGTACTTC
J: TRBJ1-2; V: TRBV6-6; D: TRBD1; size: few; CDR3: CASSPRTGEETF; DNA: TGTGCCAGCAGCCCACGGACAGGGGAGGAGACCTTC
J: TRBJ2-3; V: TRBV7-3; D: TRBD2; size: NA; CDR3: CASSSTSGGAYDTQYF; DNA: TGTGCCAGCAGCTCGACTAGCGGGGGGGCATATGATACGCAGTATTTT
J: TRBJ2-1; V: TRBV6-4; D: TRBD2; size: many; CDR3: CASSQEMGLAANEQFF; DNA: TGTGCCAGCAGTCAAGAGATGGGACTAGCGGCTAATGAGCAGTTCTTC
J: TRBJ2-4; V: TRBV27; D: TRBD1; size: many; CDR3: CASRLKQGWYIQYF; DNA: TGTGCCAGCAGATTAAAACAGGGGTGGTACATTCAGTACTTC
J: TRBJ1-5; V: TRBV20-1; D: NA; size: NA; CDR3: CSARGISNQPQHF; DNA: TGCAGTGCTAGAGGCATTAGCAATCAGCCCCAGCATTTT
J: TRBJ2-7; V: TRBV29-1; D: TRBD1; size: many; CDR3: CSTRGRSEQYF; DNA: TGCAGCACCAGGGGGCGCTCCGAGCAGTACTTC
J: TRBJ1-5; V: TRBV6-5; D: NA; size: many; CDR3: CASSYAQGNQPQHF; DNA: TGTGCCAGCAGTTATGCCCAGGGCAATCAGCCCCAGCATTTT
J: TRBJ1-1; V: TRBV20-1; D: NA; size: NA; CDR3: CSARWSVNTEAFF; DNA: TGCAGTGCTCGCTGGTCCGTGAACACTGAAGCTTTCTTT
J: TRBJ1-6; V: TRBV4-3; D: NA; size: NA; CDR3: CASSQGSVGQKNSPLHF; DNA: TGCGCCAGCAGCCAAGGTAGCGTAGGACAGAAGAATTCACCTCTCCACTTT
J: TRBJ2-7; V: TRBV29-1; D: TRBD1; size: many; CDR3: CSARTGSIYEQYF; DNA: TGCAGCGCCCGGACAGGGTCCATCTACGAGCAGTACTTC
J: TRBJ2-7; V: TRBV6-5; D: NA; size: NA; CDR3: CASSYSRRGVYEQYF; DNA: TGTGCCAGCAGTTACTCTAGGCGGGGTGTCTACGAGCAGTACTTC
J: TRBJ2-3; V: TRBV19; D: NA; size: few; CDR3: CASSMEGASTDTQYF; DNA: TGTGCCAGTAGTATGGAGGGGGCTAGCACAGATACGCAGTATTTT
J: TRBJ2-1; V: TRBV11-3; D: NA; size: few; CDR3: CASSLAASAAYNEQFF; DNA: TGTGCCAGCAGCTTAGCGGCTAGCGCGGCCTACAATGAGCAGTTCTTC